The 9 T cell receptor beta chains listed next were all sequenced from one sample in a study of blood T cell repertoires in COVID-19. Generated by immunoSEQ multiplex PCR, the TCRdb table keeps only in-frame clones and is missing some. The table includes a few hundred thousand clones, about 90% detected once. Sequences were obtained from PBMCs or T cells enriched from blood (not recorded which). These receptors originate from a woman in her thirties who had recovered from COVID-19.

The chain recombines TRBV10-2 with TRBJ2-2; the match to TRBD1 covers 8 bases. The CDR3 runs to 14 residues. Germline CDR1 WSHSY, CDR2 SAAADI. The V and J ends lost 10 bases and 1 base, in that order; junction bases with no gene match: 5. The CDR3 DNA is TGCGCCACTAGGGACAGGATGAACACCGGGGAGCTGTTTTTT. This translates into CATRDRMNTGELFF.

This chain uses TRBV7-2 with TRBJ2-3; 7 bases are a match to TRBD2. V lost 8 bases and J lost 4; bases outside the gene matches: 9. Germline V CDR1 and CDR2: SGHTA, FQGNSA. This CDR3 contains 14 residues. Here the CDR3 reads CASSRSGRADTQYF. The CDR3 coding sequence is TGTGCCAGCTCCCGTAGCGGGCGGGCAGATACGCAGTATTTT. Combining the CDR3 with reference TRBV7-2 and TRBJ2-3 gives the whole variable domain GAGVSQSPSNKVTEKGKDVELRCDPISGHTALYWYRQSLGQGLEFLIYFQGNSAPDKSGLPSDRFSAERTGGSVSTLTIQRTQQEDSAVYLCASSRSGRADTQYFGPGTRLTVL.

Only one count was recorded for this clone. The chain joins TRBV19 to TRBJ2-2; 8 bases fit TRBD1. Germline lookup yields CDR1 LNHDA and CDR2 SQIVND (reference sequence). The ends lost 6 bases at V and 1 base at J; junction bases unmatched: 4. The CDR3 extends over 15 amino acids. The CDR3: CASRTGTGNTGELFF. CDR3 DNA: TGTGCCAGTAGGACCGGGACAGGGAACACCGGGGAGCTGTTTTTT.

The chain's CDR3 is CASSFQSDRPGINSPLHF. CDR3 bases: TGTGCCAGCAGTTTCCAATCGGACAGGCCTGGAATCAATTCACCCCTCCACTTT. This chain links TRBV6-2 or TRBV6-3 with TRBJ1-6, with 7 positions matching TRBD1. CDR1 and CDR2 (germline): MNHEY, SVGEGT. The J segment lost 7 bases and the V segment lost 4 bases, leaving 16 bases of the junction unmatched. This CDR3 is built from 18 residues.

This clone was seen ten or more times. V gene TRBV9 combines with J gene TRBJ1-1; D remains unclear. This CDR3 spans 13 amino acids. The germline gives CDR1 SGDLS, CDR2 YYNGEE. The V gene lost 0 bases and the J gene lost 1 base, with 4 bases spanning the gap. The CDR3: CASSVGRNTEAFF. The CDR3 nucleotides read TGTGCCAGCAGCGTAGGTCGGAACACTGAAGCTTTCTTT. Together with reference TRBV9 and TRBJ1-1, the CDR3 gives the full variable domain: DSGVTQTPKHLITATGQRVTLRCSPRSGDLSVYWYQQSLDQGLQFLIQYYNGEERAKGNILERFSAQQFPDLHSELNLSSLELGDSALYFCASSVGRNTEAFFGQGTRLTVV.

This chain connects TRBV7-9 to TRBJ1-2; TRBD1 is a possible D gene (5 bases). This CDR3 is built from 14 residues. Germline assignment: CDR1 SEHNR and CDR2 FQNEAQ (reference sequence). Trimming took off 10 bases at V and 1 base at J, with 16 bases between the two ends. CDR3 amino acids: CATFRDYLNYGYTF. CDR3 DNA sequence: TGTGCCACCTTCCGGGACTACCTTAACTATGGCTACACCTTC.

The chain combines TRBV6-4 with TRBJ1-1; tentative D call: TRBD1 (5 bases). The V end was cut by 2 bases, the J end by 4 bases, with 11 bases between. The CDR3 extends over 14 amino acids. Germline V lookup: CDR1 MRHNA, CDR2 SNTAGT. The CDR3 spells CASSDPGRTTEAFF. CDR3 in DNA: TGTGCCAGCAGTGACCCAGGGAGGACCACTGAAGCTTTCTTT.

This sequence joins TRBV5-1 and TRBJ2-6; tentative D call: TRBD2 (6 bases). CDR3 length: 20 amino acids. V was clipped by 7 bases and J by 4 bases, with 30 bases between them. Per the germline V gene, CDR1 is SGHRS and CDR2 is YFSETQ. The DNA of the CDR3 is TGCGCCAGCGCCAGCGCTTTCGGCGCGGGACCCGCTAGAGGGGCCAACGTCCTGACTTTC. Protein: CASASAFGAGPARGANVLTF.

The chain links TRBV19 to TRBJ1-2, with D tentatively TRBD1 (6 bases). The CDR3 length is 15 residues. The V end lost 4 bases, the J end lost 2 bases, and 14 bases lay between the germline ends. Per the germline V gene, CDR1 is LNHDA and CDR2 is SQIVND (reference sequence). The CDR3 sequence is CASSKSGTTNYGYTF. The CDR3 DNA reads TGTGCCAGTAGTAAGTCCGGGACAACCAACTATGGCTACACCTTC.